This T cell receptor (beta chain) was identified in a study of blood T cell repertoires in COVID-19. V trimming: 4 bases; J trimming: 0 bases; junction bases outside the gene matches: 8. This CDR3 region has 18 residues. CDR1 and CDR2 from the germline V gene are SGHDT and YYEEEE. In the original workflow: Reference gene primer amplification gave estimated nucleated cell counts. Produced via immunoSEQ multiplex PCR; TCRdb's table is partial and in-frame only. V and J calls plus clone size are reproduced from that table; the DNA served to infer D and trimming. The data show some 110,000 clones, 70% to 90% seen once.

V is TRBV5-6 and J is TRBJ1-5; TRBD1 matches at 12 bases. This TCR derives from a man aged 35 to 55 with acute or convalescent COVID-19. The specimen was peripheral blood. In DNA form, the CDR3 reads TGTGCCAGCAGCAAAGGGACAGGGGGCGCCGGTAGCAATCAGCCCCAGCATTTT. This encodes CASSKGTGGAGSNQPQHF.